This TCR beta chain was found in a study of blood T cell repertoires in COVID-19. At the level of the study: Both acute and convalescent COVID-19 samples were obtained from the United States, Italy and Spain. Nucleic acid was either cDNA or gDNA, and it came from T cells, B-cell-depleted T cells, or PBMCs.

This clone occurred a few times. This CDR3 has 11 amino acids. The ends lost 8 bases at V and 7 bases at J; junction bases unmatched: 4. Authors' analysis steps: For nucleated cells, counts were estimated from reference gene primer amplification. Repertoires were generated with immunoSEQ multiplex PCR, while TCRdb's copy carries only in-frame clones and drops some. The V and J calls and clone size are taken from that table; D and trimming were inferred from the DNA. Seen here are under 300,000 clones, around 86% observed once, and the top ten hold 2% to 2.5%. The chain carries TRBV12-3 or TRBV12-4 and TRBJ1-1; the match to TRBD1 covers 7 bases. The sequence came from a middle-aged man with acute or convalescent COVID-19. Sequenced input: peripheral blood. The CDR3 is CASVRGLEAFF. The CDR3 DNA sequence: TGTGCCAGCGTAAGGGGGCTTGAAGCTTTCTTT.